The entry below gives a single T cell receptor beta chain sequence along with its context. Its antigen is currently unknown. As for time point: pretreatment peripheral blood. Locally advanced or metastatic urothelial carcinoma affected the patients. Generated by immunoSEQ multiplex PCR, the TCRdb table keeps only in-frame clones and is missing some. The repertoire holds approximately 70,000 clones, with about four fifths as singletons. This entry is derived from a study of PD-L1 blockade in urothelial cancer. Study overall: Prior regimens of chemotherapy numbered 0 to 3 per patient. The median number of T cells present in blood samples was some 140,000. Study-level results: Below-median blood TCR clonality before treatment forecast better survival.

This CDR3 is 12 amino acids long. Germline lookup yields CDR1 MNHNS and CDR2 SASEGT. V was shortened by 8 bases and J by 3 bases, with 8 bases between the two germline ends. The sequence derives from a woman aged 70-85 years with urothelial cancer. V gene TRBV6-1 combines with J gene TRBJ1-3; D gene unclear. Sequencing used PBMCs, obtained around atezolizumab (anti-PD-L1) treatment. The DNA for the CDR3 is TGTGCCAGCCCGTCAGATGGAAACACCATATATTTT. As protein: CASPSDGNTIYF.